The text below deals with one T cell receptor beta chain. This clonotype was observed many times. Its target antigen remains unknown. No base quality information exists; no much larger clone differs at one position. Per the publication, the treatment or condition label means: live attenuated yellow fever vaccine strain. PBMCs were isolated from peripheral blood using a standard Ficoll-Paque protocol. CD4 and CD8 T-cell fractions were isolated with Dynabeads CD4 and CD8 positive selection kits. TriZol was used to extract RNA from bulk PBMCs, from CD4 and CD8 fractions, and from dextramer-positive and dextramer-negative fractions. The CDR3 starts with the cysteine, ends with the phenylalanine, and has 16 residues. Only the CDR3 region is kept as DNA, spanning 48 bases read in frame from base 1. Trimming costs V 5 bases and J 2 bases, and their ends lie 15 bases apart. Per the germline V gene (reference sequence), SEHNR is the CDR1 and FQNEAQ is the CDR2.

These data come from a study of T cells after yellow fever vaccination (dated by TCRdb to about 2019). In terms of the full investigation: The SMART-Seq v4 Ultra Low Input RNA kit was used to prepare libraries from fractions with low cell numbers. Bulk TCR alpha and beta repertoires were sequenced longitudinally to track T-cell clones before and after primary and booster YFV17D yellow fever vaccination. Two healthy male donors, one aged 18 to 29 and one aged 30 to 40 years, made up the cohort. Bulk PBMC replicates and cell subsets were isolated from blood drawn at multiple timepoints before and after both primary and secondary immunization. Here is what the overall study found, with its caveats: Most clones expanded after primary vaccination were re-detected after the booster (approximately 96% of CD4 and about 88% of CD8), suggesting broad memory maintenance. Computational filtering was required because FACS-sorted repertoires could contain abundant contaminating clonotypes from the bulk population. Because only a couple of donors were included in the study, the extent to which the findings can be generalized is limited. The secondary T-cell response was found to be weaker but faster than the primary response, with a peak reached on day 5 rather than on day 15. A small fraction of clonotypes showed up in both the CD4 and CD8 compartments, probably as a result of convergent recombination.

TCR cDNA was synthesized by 5'RACE template switching, which introduced a universal primer site and unique molecular identifiers. Priming of cDNA synthesis was performed from both the TCR alpha and TCR beta constant segments. Library amplification involved two PCR steps, and the second step added sample barcodes and sequencing adapters. Sequencing of libraries was performed on Illumina HiSeq 2500 (2x100 bp) or NovaSeq (2x150 bp). In the authors' own workflow: Reads were demultiplexed and collapsed into UMI consensus sequences with MIGEC, and V(D)J alignment was performed with MiXCR. Vaccine-responding clonotypes were defined with edgeR using replicate PBMC samples, requiring FDR below 0.01 and a log2 fold change above 5 up to day 15. CD4 or CD8 identity was assigned to each bulk clonotype according to whether the clonotype was present at higher abundance in the sequenced CD4 repertoire or the sequenced CD8 repertoire. TCRdb reran the public reads through fastp at Q25 and MiXCR, keeping productive beta chains. Rows with one shared CDR3 protein collapse into an entry with the most common genes and DNA. The authors' filters were not applied to this entry. The sample table shows about 57,000 distinct CDR3 sequences, and around 7.4% are seen once. The ten most abundant clones make up 35% to 45% of the sample.

The chain joins TRBV7-9 to TRBJ2-2; the D segment cannot be called with confidence. Sequenced material: CD8+ T cells sorted from PBMCs, taken 15 days after the yellow fever booster vaccination. The source of this sequence is a man aged 25 to 40 who received the YFV17D yellow fever vaccine. The nucleotide sequence reads as follows: TGTGCCAGCAGCCCGATCATTTCGGAAAACACCGGGGAGCTGTTTTTT. Its translation is CASSPIISENTGELFF. Extended through the reference TRBV7-9 and TRBJ2-2 proteins, this CDR3 yields the full variable domain: DTGVSQNPRHKITKRGQNVTFRCDPISEHNRLYWYRQTLGQGPEFLTYFQNEAQLEKSRLLSDRFSAERPKGSFSTLEIQRTEQGDSAMYLCASSPIISENTGELFFGEGSRLTVL.